Listed below are T cell receptor beta chains from one sample, sequenced in a study of immune heterogeneity within non-small cell lung tumors. TCRdb redid the calling of the multiplex PCR reads with MiXCR, one entry per CDR3 protein. Among 10,000 to 15,000 distinct CDR3 sequences, 20% to 25% were seen once, and the ten largest hold roughly 13%. Sequenced material: lung tumor tissue. These receptors originate from a man in his fifties or sixties with non-small cell lung cancer. The CDR3 runs from the conserved cysteine through the conserved F or W. D genes are given only for firm matches. Size tells how often a clone was seen (once, few, many) or the class of an expanded clone, and some rows leave it out.

D gene: .; clone size: many; V gene: TRBV19; J gene: TRBJ1-6; CDR3 protein: CASREIWGSYSPLHF; CDR3 DNA: TGTGCCAGTCGCGAGATCTGGGGGAGTTATTCACCCCTCCACTTT
D gene: TRBD1; clone size: many; V gene: TRBV7-6; J gene: TRBJ2-2; CDR3 protein: CASSRTGANTGELFF; CDR3 DNA: TGTGCCAGCAGTCGGACAGGGGCGAACACCGGGGAGCTGTTTTTT
D gene: TRBD2; clone size: .; V gene: TRBV6-4; J gene: TRBJ2-3; CDR3 protein: CASSDSGDTDTQYF; CDR3 DNA: TGTGCCAGCAGTGACAGCGGGGACACAGATACGCAGTATTTT
D gene: .; clone size: many; V gene: TRBV6-1; J gene: TRBJ2-2; CDR3 protein: CASRLTYFTGELFF; CDR3 DNA: TGTGCCAGCAGACTGACATATTTCACCGGGGAGCTGTTTTTT
D gene: TRBD2; clone size: many; V gene: TRBV15; J gene: TRBJ2-1; CDR3 protein: CATSSRGTSGRYNEQFF; CDR3 DNA: TGTGCCACCAGCAGTAGAGGCACTAGCGGGAGGTACAATGAGCAGTTCTTC
D gene: TRBD2; clone size: .; V gene: TRBV5-1; J gene: TRBJ2-3; CDR3 protein: CASSSGLLSTDTQYF; CDR3 DNA: TGCGCCAGCAGCTCGGGACTACTTAGCACAGATACGCAGTATTTT
D gene: .; clone size: many; V gene: TRBV6-4; J gene: TRBJ2-1; CDR3 protein: CASSDGGGADEQFF; CDR3 DNA: TGTGCCAGCAGTGACGGAGGGGGGGCCGATGAGCAGTTCTTC
D gene: TRBD1; clone size: many; V gene: TRBV7-9; J gene: TRBJ2-7; CDR3 protein: CASSPWTGSYEQYF; CDR3 DNA: TGTGCCAGCAGCCCCTGGACAGGGTCTTACGAGCAGTACTTC
D gene: TRBD1; clone size: medium-sized; V gene: TRBV4-1; J gene: TRBJ2-7; CDR3 protein: CASSQGTGERYEQYF; CDR3 DNA: TGCGCCAGCAGCCAGGGGACAGGGGAACGGTACGAGCAGTACTTC
D gene: .; clone size: many; V gene: TRBV18; J gene: TRBJ1-6; CDR3 protein: CASSPASLRIPYNSPLHF; CDR3 DNA: TGTGCCAGCTCACCGGCAAGCCTCCGGATTCCATATAATTCACCCCTCCACTTT
D gene: TRBD1; clone size: many; V gene: TRBV30; J gene: TRBJ1-5; CDR3 protein: CAWSGQGGGQPQHF; CDR3 DNA: TGTGCCTGGAGCGGACAGGGAGGAGGACAGCCCCAGCATTTT
D gene: .; clone size: medium-sized; V gene: TRBV19; J gene: TRBJ2-7; CDR3 protein: CASSTRDTTLEQYF; CDR3 DNA: TGTGCCAGTAGTACCCGGGACACCACCTTGGAGCAGTACTTC
D gene: .; clone size: many; V gene: TRBV19; J gene: TRBJ1-1; CDR3 protein: CASKAPGGQGGTEAFF; CDR3 DNA: TGTGCCAGTAAGGCCCCGGGGGGGCAAGGTGGCACTGAAGCTTTCTTT
D gene: TRBD2; clone size: many; V gene: TRBV5-5; J gene: TRBJ2-3; CDR3 protein: CASSPQREVSDTQYF; CDR3 DNA: TGTGCCAGCAGCCCCCAGCGGGAGGTCTCAGATACGCAGTATTTT
D gene: .; clone size: many; V gene: TRBV7-8; J gene: TRBJ2-7; CDR3 protein: CASSLTEQRYEQYF; CDR3 DNA: TGTGCCAGCAGCTTAACGGAACAGCGCTACGAGCAGTACTTC
D gene: .; clone size: .; V gene: TRBV5-1; J gene: TRBJ1-5; CDR3 protein: CASSLVGKPDSNQPQHF; CDR3 DNA: TGCGCCAGCAGCTTGGTTGGTAAACCCGATAGCAATCAGCCCCAGCATTTT
D gene: TRBD1; clone size: medium-sized; V gene: TRBV2; J gene: TRBJ1-5; CDR3 protein: CASRATRQGNQPQHF; CDR3 DNA: TGTGCCAGCAGGGCTACGCGACAGGGAAATCAGCCCCAGCATTTT
D gene: TRBD1; clone size: .; V gene: TRBV5-1; J gene: TRBJ2-5; CDR3 protein: CASSLEQGVTQYF; CDR3 DNA: TGCGCCAGCAGCTTGGAACAGGGGGTTACCCAGTACTTC
D gene: .; clone size: .; V gene: TRBV6-1; J gene: TRBJ2-3; CDR3 protein: CASSEGQHTDTQYF; CDR3 DNA: TGTGCCAGCAGTGAAGGACAGCACACAGATACGCAGTATTTT
D gene: .; clone size: .; V gene: TRBV30; J gene: TRBJ2-5; CDR3 protein: CAWSLGHVETQYF; CDR3 DNA: TGTGCCTGGAGTCTAGGGCACGTGGAGACCCAGTACTTC
D gene: TRBD1; clone size: .; V gene: TRBV11-2; J gene: TRBJ2-7; CDR3 protein: CASSYLGGTGMACQQYF; CDR3 DNA: TGTGCCAGCAGCTATTTGGGTGGGACAGGGATGGCCTGCCAGCAGTACTTC
D gene: TRBD2; clone size: many; V gene: TRBV30; J gene: TRBJ2-7; CDR3 protein: CAWSPSGGRGYEQYF; CDR3 DNA: TGTGCCTGGAGCCCTAGCGGGGGGCGGGGTTACGAGCAGTACTTC
D gene: .; clone size: once; V gene: TRBV2; J gene: TRBJ1-5; CDR3 protein: CASDWNSNQPQHF; CDR3 DNA: TGTGCCAGTGACTGGAATAGCAATCAGCCCCAGCATTTT
D gene: TRBD2; clone size: few; V gene: TRBV6-6; J gene: TRBJ2-2; CDR3 protein: CASSYGGVSTGELFF; CDR3 DNA: TGTGCCAGCAGTTACGGGGGGGTGAGCACCGGGGAGCTGTTTTTT
D gene: .; clone size: .; V gene: TRBV10-3; J gene: TRBJ2-7; CDR3 protein: CAILPEGENEQYF; CDR3 DNA: TGTGCCATCCTCCCTGAAGGCGAGAACGAGCAGTACTTC
D gene: TRBD1; clone size: medium-sized; V gene: TRBV12-3/TRBV12-4; J gene: TRBJ1-5; CDR3 protein: CASSLAGQGSNQPQHF; CDR3 DNA: TGTGCCAGCAGTTTAGCCGGACAGGGTTCGAATCAGCCCCAGCATTTT
D gene: TRBD1; clone size: medium-sized; V gene: TRBV28; J gene: TRBJ1-1; CDR3 protein: CASRIQGVTEAFF; CDR3 DNA: TGTGCCAGCAGGATTCAGGGGGTTACTGAAGCTTTCTTT
D gene: .; clone size: many; V gene: TRBV3-1; J gene: TRBJ1-2; CDR3 protein: CASSQTDGVYGYTF; CDR3 DNA: TGTGCCAGCAGCCAGACGGACGGAGTCTATGGCTACACCTTC
D gene: .; clone size: many; V gene: TRBV30; J gene: TRBJ2-1; CDR3 protein: CAWSVGTSRIYEQFF; CDR3 DNA: TGTGCCTGGAGTGTCGGGACTTCCCGGATCTATGAGCAGTTCTTC
D gene: TRBD1; clone size: many; V gene: TRBV2; J gene: TRBJ2-1; CDR3 protein: CASRGGTGVGNEQFF; CDR3 DNA: TGTGCCAGCAGGGGAGGGACAGGGGTCGGCAATGAGCAGTTCTTC
D gene: TRBD1; clone size: many; V gene: TRBV27; J gene: TRBJ1-6; CDR3 protein: CASSLTGVNSYNSPLHF; CDR3 DNA: TGTGCCAGCAGTTTGACAGGGGTAAACTCCTATAATTCACCCCTCCACTTT
D gene: TRBD1; clone size: many; V gene: TRBV15; J gene: TRBJ2-5; CDR3 protein: CATSTPPRQGSETQYF; CDR3 DNA: TGTGCCACCAGCACGCCTCCCAGACAGGGATCGGAGACCCAGTACTTC
D gene: .; clone size: .; V gene: TRBV9; J gene: TRBJ2-5; CDR3 protein: CASSSYGGLETQYF; CDR3 DNA: TGTGCCAGCAGCTCCTACGGAGGGTTAGAGACCCAGTACTTC
D gene: TRBD1; clone size: many; V gene: TRBV6-1; J gene: TRBJ2-3; CDR3 protein: CASSRGQGWTDTQYF; CDR3 DNA: TGTGCCAGCAGCCGCGGACAGGGATGGACAGATACGCAGTATTTT
D gene: .; clone size: medium-sized; V gene: TRBV7-2; J gene: TRBJ1-2; CDR3 protein: CASSLTPAPLSGYTF; CDR3 DNA: TGTGCCAGCAGCTTAACCCCTGCCCCCCTCTCTGGCTACACCTTC
D gene: .; clone size: many; V gene: TRBV7-6; J gene: TRBJ2-7; CDR3 protein: CASSLSTGYEQYF; CDR3 DNA: TGTGCCAGCAGCTTATCCACAGGATACGAGCAGTACTTC
D gene: TRBD2; clone size: .; V gene: TRBV7-9; J gene: TRBJ2-1; CDR3 protein: CASIPTSGWANEQFF; CDR3 DNA: TGTGCCAGCATCCCGACTAGCGGGTGGGCCAATGAGCAGTTCTTC
D gene: TRBD1; clone size: medium-sized; V gene: TRBV6-1; J gene: TRBJ1-5; CDR3 protein: CASSTGVGPQHF; CDR3 DNA: TGTGCCAGCAGTACAGGGGTTGGGCCCCAGCATTTT
D gene: .; clone size: .; V gene: TRBV28; J gene: TRBJ2-4; CDR3 protein: CASSFSLNVQYF; CDR3 DNA: TGTGCCAGCAGTTTTTCCCTTAACGTTCAGTACTTC
D gene: .; clone size: many; V gene: TRBV19; J gene: TRBJ1-1; CDR3 protein: CASSKTPNTEAFF; CDR3 DNA: TGTGCCAGTAGTAAAACACCGAACACTGAAGCTTTCTTT
D gene: .; clone size: .; V gene: TRBV5-5; J gene: TRBJ1-4; CDR3 protein: CARSLVAAGEKLFF; CDR3 DNA: TGTGCCAGAAGCTTGGTGGCAGCTGGGGAAAAACTGTTTTTT
D gene: TRBD1; clone size: medium-sized; V gene: TRBV12-3/TRBV12-4; J gene: TRBJ1-5; CDR3 protein: CASSLEAGGYQPQHF; CDR3 DNA: TGTGCCAGCAGTTTAGAGGCAGGGGGGTACCAGCCCCAGCATTTT
D gene: .; clone size: .; V gene: TRBV11-2; J gene: TRBJ2-1; CDR3 protein: CASSVGTNEQFF; CDR3 DNA: TGTGCCAGCAGCGTGGGGACAAATGAGCAGTTCTTC
D gene: TRBD1; clone size: many; V gene: TRBV27; J gene: TRBJ1-5; CDR3 protein: CASSLWMVTGQGQPQHF; CDR3 DNA: TGTGCCAGCAGTTTATGGATGGTGACAGGGCAGGGTCAGCCCCAGCATTTT
D gene: .; clone size: many; V gene: TRBV7-2; J gene: TRBJ2-3; CDR3 protein: CASSPPSAPKADTQYF; CDR3 DNA: TGTGCCAGCAGCCCTCCCTCAGCGCCTAAGGCAGATACGCAGTATTTT
D gene: TRBD2; clone size: many; V gene: TRBV30; J gene: TRBJ2-1; CDR3 protein: CACVRLAPNEQFF; CDR3 DNA: TGTGCCTGCGTCCGACTAGCTCCCAATGAGCAGTTCTTC
D gene: TRBD1; clone size: many; V gene: TRBV10-3; J gene: TRBJ2-5; CDR3 protein: CAISESKGTAQETQYF; CDR3 DNA: TGTGCCATCAGTGAGTCGAAGGGGACAGCCCAAGAGACCCAGTACTTC
D gene: TRBD1; clone size: medium-sized; V gene: TRBV6-1; J gene: TRBJ1-5; CDR3 protein: CASSLTFGQGGDQPQHF; CDR3 DNA: TGTGCCAGCAGCCTCACCTTCGGACAGGGAGGGGATCAGCCCCAGCATTTT
D gene: TRBD2; clone size: few; V gene: TRBV6-2/TRBV6-3; J gene: TRBJ2-2; CDR3 protein: CATGVSGSDGELFF; CDR3 DNA: TGTGCCACCGGAGTCAGCGGGAGTGACGGGGAGCTGTTTTTT
D gene: .; clone size: many; V gene: TRBV6-2/TRBV6-3; J gene: TRBJ2-2; CDR3 protein: CASSPGLIGGANGELFF; CDR3 DNA: TGTGCCAGCAGCCCTGGACTGATTGGGGGGGCAAACGGGGAGCTGTTTTTT
D gene: .; clone size: many; V gene: TRBV19; J gene: TRBJ2-1; CDR3 protein: CASRGRGWSYNEQFF; CDR3 DNA: TGTGCCAGTAGGGGAAGGGGGTGGTCCTACAATGAGCAGTTCTTC
D gene: TRBD1; clone size: few; V gene: TRBV6-2/TRBV6-3; J gene: TRBJ1-1; CDR3 protein: CASGGQGELTEAFF; CDR3 DNA: TGTGCCAGCGGGGGGCAGGGGGAGCTTACTGAAGCTTTCTTT
D gene: TRBD1; clone size: many; V gene: TRBV27; J gene: TRBJ2-1; CDR3 protein: CASTVSGGNEQFF; CDR3 DNA: TGTGCCAGCACCGTTTCAGGGGGCAATGAGCAGTTCTTC
D gene: TRBD1; clone size: medium-sized; V gene: TRBV6-6; J gene: TRBJ1-6; CDR3 protein: CASSYLNRQGRGNSPLHF; CDR3 DNA: TGTGCCAGCAGTTACTTAAACCGACAGGGGCGGGGGAATTCACCCCTCCACTTT